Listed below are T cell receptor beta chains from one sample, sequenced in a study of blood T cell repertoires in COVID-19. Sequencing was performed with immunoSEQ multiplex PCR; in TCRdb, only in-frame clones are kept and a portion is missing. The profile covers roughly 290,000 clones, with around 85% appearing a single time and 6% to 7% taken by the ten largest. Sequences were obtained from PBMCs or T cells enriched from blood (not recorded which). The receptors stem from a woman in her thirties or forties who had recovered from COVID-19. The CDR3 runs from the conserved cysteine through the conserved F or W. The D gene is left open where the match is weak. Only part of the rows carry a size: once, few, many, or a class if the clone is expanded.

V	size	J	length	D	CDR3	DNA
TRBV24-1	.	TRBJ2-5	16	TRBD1	CATSRGGTGGQETQYF	TGTGCCACCAGTCGAGGTGGAACAGGGGGCCAAGAGACCCAGTACTTC
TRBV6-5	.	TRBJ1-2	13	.	CASSYVTGVGYTF	TGTGCCAGCAGTTATGTGACAGGTGTCGGCTACACCTTC
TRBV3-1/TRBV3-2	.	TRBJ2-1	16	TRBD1	CASSLRTGSSYNEQFF	TGTGCCAGCAGCCTTCGGACAGGAAGCTCCTACAATGAGCAGTTCTTC
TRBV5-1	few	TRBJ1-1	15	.	CASREEQGRNTEAFF	TGCGCCAGCAGAGAAGAACAGGGACGGAACACTGAAGCTTTCTTT
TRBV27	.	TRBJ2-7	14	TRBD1	CASSADRGAYEQYF	TGTGCCAGCAGTGCGGACAGGGGGGCATACGAGCAGTACTTC
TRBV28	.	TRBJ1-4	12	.	CASSSTMEKLFF	TGTGCCAGCAGCTCCACAATGGAAAAACTGTTTTTT
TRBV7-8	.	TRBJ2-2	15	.	CASSTDRPNTGELFF	TGTGCCAGCAGCACCGACAGGCCGAACACCGGGGAGCTGTTTTTT
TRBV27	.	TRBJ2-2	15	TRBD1	CASRTDRGKTGELFF	TGTGCCAGCAGGACCGACAGGGGTAAAACCGGGGAGCTGTTTTTT
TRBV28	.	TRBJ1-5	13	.	CASRTGSNQPQHF	TGTGCCAGCAGGACAGGTAGCAATCAGCCCCAGCATTTT
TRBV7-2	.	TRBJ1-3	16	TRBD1	CASSSLGQGSGNTIYF	TGTGCCAGCAGTTCCTTGGGACAGGGCTCTGGAAACACCATATATTTT
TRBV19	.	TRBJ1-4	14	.	CASSRAQQNEKLFF	TGTGCCAGTAGTAGGGCGCAGCAGAATGAAAAACTGTTTTTT
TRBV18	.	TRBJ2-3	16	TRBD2	CASSPRLAGATDTQYF	TGTGCCAGCTCACCAAGGCTAGCGGGAGCGACAGATACGCAGTATTTT
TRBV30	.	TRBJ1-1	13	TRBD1	CAWSGTGRVEAFF	TGTGCCTGGAGTGGGACAGGTCGAGTGGAAGCTTTCTTT
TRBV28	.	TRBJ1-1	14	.	CASSTDAGNTEAFF	TGTGCCAGCAGTACGGACGCGGGAAACACTGAAGCTTTCTTT
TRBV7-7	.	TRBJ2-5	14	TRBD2	CASSLGLAGETQYF	TGTGCTAGCAGCTTAGGACTAGCGGGGGAGACCCAGTACTTC
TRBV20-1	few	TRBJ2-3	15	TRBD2	CSASGLAGDTDTQYF	TGCAGTGCTAGTGGGCTAGCGGGGGACACAGATACGCAGTATTTT
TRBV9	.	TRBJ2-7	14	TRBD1	CASSSRTGGREQYF	TGTGCCAGCAGCTCTCGGACAGGGGGAAGGGAGCAGTACTTC
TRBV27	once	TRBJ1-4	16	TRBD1	CASRTQGANWNEKLFF	TGTGCCAGCAGGACCCAGGGGGCGAATTGGAATGAAAAACTGTTTTTT
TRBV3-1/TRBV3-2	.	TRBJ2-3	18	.	CASSQWDAPSGRSDTQYF	TGTGCCAGCAGCCAATGGGATGCCCCTAGTGGGAGGTCAGATACGCAGTATTTT
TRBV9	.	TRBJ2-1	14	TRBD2	CASSPTGLGGVSFF	TGTGCCAGCAGCCCCACGGGACTAGGTGGGGTGTCGTTCTTC
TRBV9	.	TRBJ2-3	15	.	CASSVSGVVTDTQYF	TGTGCCAGCAGCGTTTCGGGAGTTGTGACAGATACGCAGTATTTT
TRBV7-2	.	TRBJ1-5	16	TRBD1	CASSQRTGPTDQPQHF	TGTGCCAGCAGCCAACGGACAGGGCCCACGGATCAGCCCCAGCATTTT
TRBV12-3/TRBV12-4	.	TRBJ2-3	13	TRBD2	CASSSVAGDTQYF	TGTGCCAGCAGCTCCGTAGCGGGAGATACGCAGTATTTT